Following are 14 T cell receptor beta chains from one sample sequenced in a study of blood T cell repertoires in COVID-19 (dated by TCRdb to 2018 to 2020). Library generation was performed with the immunoSEQ multiplex PCR assay. TCRdb holds this immuneACCESS table with in-frame rearrangements only. Some clones are missing; in checked studies, unresolved V genes explain under half, and the rest has no known cause. The sample contains some 45,000 clones, approximately 88% of them found a single time. 15% of the sample is taken by the ten largest. Material for sequencing was peripheral blood. These receptors were obtained from a man between 60 and 75 years old with active COVID-19.

V and J are TRBV7-2 and TRBJ1-2, with D maybe TRBD1 (6 bases). This CDR3 has 16 residues. Deletions cut 2 bases from V and 7 bases from J, with 20 bases between. Germline values: CDR1 SGHTA, CDR2 FQGNSA. The CDR3 region is CASSLQMVGGRGGYTF. The DNA for the CDR3 is TGTGCCAGCAGCTTACAGATGGTCGGGGGGCGTGGTGGCTACACCTTC.

The V gene is TRBV28, the J gene TRBJ2-5; possible D gene TRBD1, 8 bases. The CDR3 runs to 15 residues. From germline, CDR1 is MDHEN and CDR2 SYDVKM. The V gene lost 6 bases and the J gene lost 5 bases, with 19 bases spanning the gap. As DNA, the CDR3 is TGTGCCAGCAGGACCGGACAGGGAGGGTGGGAGACCCAGTACTTC. As protein: CASRTGQGGWETQYF. The variable domain in full, with the rest retrieved from reference TRBV28 and TRBJ2-5, is DVKVTQSSRYLVKRTGEKVFLECVQDMDHENMFWYRQDPGLGLRLIYFSYDVKMKEKGDIPEGYSVSREKKERFSLILESASTNQTSMYLCASRTGQGGWETQYFGPGTRLLVL.

The chain combines TRBV20-1 with TRBJ2-7; 7 nucleotides line up with TRBD1. With V trimmed by 3 bases and J by 7 bases, 6 bases remained unmatched. The CDR3 is 12 amino acids. Germline V CDR1 and CDR2: DFQATT, SNEGSKA (reference sequence). The CDR3 region has the DNA TGCAGTGCTAGTTTGGCAGGGGGTGAGCAGTACTTC. Protein: CSASLAGGEQYF.

V gene TRBV5-5 combines with J gene TRBJ1-3; D not certain. There are 15 residues in the CDR3. CDR1 and CDR2 (germline): SGHKS, YYEKEE (reference sequence). Trimming removed 4 bases at V and 4 bases at J, with 15 bases between. CDR3 in amino acids: CASSRDLGLGNTIYF. In DNA, the CDR3 is TGTGCCAGCAGCCGGGATCTAGGGCTCGGAAACACCATATATTTT.

Only a few counts were recorded for this clone. The chain carries TRBV6-6 and TRBJ2-7, with D hard to call. CDR3 size: 13 residues. V lost 8 bases, J lost 2 bases, and 13 bases lay in between. CDR1 MNHNY and CDR2 SVGAGI come from the germline V gene (reference sequence). The CDR3 bases are TGTGCCAGCTTGGCAGAGACTCCCTACGAGCAGTACTTC. Its protein is CASLAETPYEQYF.

DNA for the CDR3: TGTGCCAGTAGTACCCACCGAACAGGGGGTTACAATGAGCAGTTCTTC. Translating gives CASSTHRTGGYNEQFF. The V and J genes are TRBV19 and TRBJ2-1, with 8 bases fitting TRBD1. The CDR3 extends over 16 amino acids. V gave up 4 bases and J gave up 4 bases; unmatched junction bases: 9. The germline CDR1 and CDR2 sequences are LNHDA and SQIVND (reference sequence). Full variable domain (remainder filled in from reference TRBV19 and TRBJ2-1): DGGITQSPKYLFRKEGQNVTLSCEQNLNHDAMYWYRQDPGQGLRLIYYSQIVNDFQKGDIAEGYSVSREKKESFPLTVTSAQKNPTAFYLCASSTHRTGGYNEQFFGPGTRLTVL.

J is TRBJ2-5 and V is TRBV5-8; D is possibly TRBD1 (6 bases). CDR3 size: 12 residues. With 3 bases removed from V and 11 bases from J, the gap between germline ends came to 14 bases. Germline CDR1 and CDR2: SGHTS and YDEGEE. The CDR3 DNA sequence: TGTGCCAGCAGCTACTCTCCGGGACATCAGTACTTC. It is translated as CASSYSPGHQYF. The full variable domain, in which reference TRBV5-8 and TRBJ2-5 provide the parts outside the CDR3, is EAGVTQSPTHLIKTRGQQATLRCSPISGHTSVYWYQQALGLGLQFLLWYDEGEERNRGNFPPRFSGRQFPNYSSELNVNALELEDSALYLCASSYSPGHQYFGPGTRLLVL.

CDR3: CASSPDRALWNGYTF. The DNA of the CDR3 is TGTGCCAGTAGCCCGGACAGAGCCCTATGGAATGGCTACACCTTC. The chain links TRBV19 to TRBJ1-2, with TRBD1 as a possible D gene (6 bases). V was clipped by 6 bases and J by 6 bases, with 20 bases between them. The CDR3 contains 15 residues. Germline V gene sequence: CDR1 LNHDA, CDR2 SQIVND (reference sequence). The full variable domain, completed using reference TRBV19 and TRBJ1-2, is DGGITQSPKYLFRKEGQNVTLSCEQNLNHDAMYWYRQDPGQGLRLIYYSQIVNDFQKGDIAEGYSVSREKKESFPLTVTSAQKNPTAFYLCASSPDRALWNGYTFGSGTRLTVV.

The chain links TRBV5-1 to TRBJ2-1, with TRBD2 matching over 10 bases. V trimming: 0 bases; J trimming: 8 bases; junction bases outside the gene matches: 8. The CDR3 runs 16 residues. Germline CDR1 SGHRS, CDR2 YFSETQ. CDR3 in amino acids: CASSLVVAGGRDEQFF. The CDR3 bases are TGCGCCAGCAGCTTGGTGGTAGCGGGGGGCCGGGATGAGCAGTTCTTC.

The V and J genes are TRBV2 and TRBJ1-2; TRBD1 matches at 7 bases. The V and J ends lost 6 bases and 6 bases, in that order; junction bases with no gene match: 7. This CDR3 is built from 13 residues. The V gene's germline CDR1 is SNHLY and CDR2 FYNNEI. The CDR3 nucleotides are TGTGCCAGCAGAAGCTCCGGGACAGATGGCTACACCTTC. It yields the protein CASRSSGTDGYTF.

The CDR3 sequence: CASSLTGGRNEQFF. The CDR3 bases are TGCGCCAGCAGCCTGACAGGGGGGAGGAATGAGCAGTTCTTC. This chain uses TRBV5-1 with TRBJ2-1; 9 nucleotides align to TRBD1. V lost 4 bases and J lost 7; bases outside the gene matches: 6. The CDR3 loop spans 14 amino acids. CDR1 and CDR2 (germline): SGHRS, YFSETQ.

The chain couples TRBV19 to TRBJ2-6; a possible D gene is TRBD1 (6 bases). The germline V gene encodes CDR1 LNHDA and CDR2 SQIVND (reference sequence). V was clipped by 7 bases and J by 1 base, with 11 bases between them. The CDR3 extends over 15 amino acids. CDR3 in amino acids: CASNNQGSGANVLTF. CDR3 nucleotide sequence: TGTGCCAGTAATAACCAGGGGTCTGGGGCCAACGTCCTGACTTTC.

This chain connects TRBV29-1 to TRBJ2-6; 8 bases are a match to TRBD1. This CDR3 comprises 14 residues. J lost 4 bases, V lost 6 bases, and 5 bases had no gene match. Germline CDR1 reads SQVTM; CDR2 reads ANQGSEA. The CDR3: CSVQGANGANVLTF. Written as DNA, the CDR3 is TGCAGCGTGCAGGGGGCAAACGGGGCCAACGTCCTGACTTTC.

This chain connects TRBV5-6 to TRBJ2-3; D gene ambiguous. Germline V gene sequence: CDR1 SGHDT, CDR2 YYEEEE. There are 13 residues in the CDR3. Deletions cut 1 base from V and 0 bases from J, with 3 bases between. The CDR3 protein is CASSLPSTDTQYF. CDR3 sequence (DNA): TGTGCCAGCAGCTTGCCTAGCACAGATACGCAGTATTTT.